One sample yielded the 31 T cell receptor beta chains listed below, sequenced in a study of OX40 agonist ivuxolimab in advanced cancers. The protocol was immunoSEQ multiplex PCR, while the TCRdb copy is restricted to in-frame clones and leaves out a portion. The sample has 83,000 or so clones; roughly 85% are singletons. This specimen consisted of CD4+ or CD8+ T cells sorted from blood, obtained in a trial of the OX40 agonist ivuxolimab. The receptors come from an adult with an advanced solid tumor such as melanoma, head and neck, liver or kidney cancer.

The gene calls are TRBV11-2 and TRBJ1-2; TRBD1 is a possible D gene (6 bases). Germline V gene data show CDR1 as SGHAT and CDR2 as FQNNGV. The V end was cut by 3 bases, the J end by 5 bases, with 10 bases between. The CDR3 is 13 amino acids. The CDR3 sequence is CASSLTGYYGYTF. CDR3 sequence (DNA): TGTGCCAGCAGCTTGACAGGCTATTATGGCTACACCTTC.

The chain employs TRBV6-1 and TRBJ2-1; maybe TRBD1 (6 bases). The CDR3 is made up of 13 amino acids. Trimming shortened V by 2 bases and J by 6 bases, and 8 bases separated the two germline ends. The V gene's germline CDR1 is MNHNS and CDR2 SASEGT. The CDR3 spells CASSEQGFNEQFF. The CDR3 bases are TGTGCCAGCAGTGAACAGGGGTTCAATGAGCAGTTCTTC.

The chain links TRBV7-2 to TRBJ2-3; TRBD1 agrees at 7 bases. This CDR3 has 16 residues. The germline V gene encodes CDR1 SGHTA and CDR2 FQGNSA. J gave up 4 bases and V 5 bases, and 12 bases lay outside the gene matches. CDR3 residues: CASSPQGQLLPDTQYF. The CDR3 DNA reads TGTGCCAGCAGCCCCCAGGGACAGCTTTTACCAGATACGCAGTATTTT.

In this sample, this clone turned up once. The chain couples TRBV28 to TRBJ1-1, with a tentative D call TRBD1 (5 bases). V dropped 1 base and J dropped 11 bases, with 17 bases sitting between them. CDR1 and CDR2 (germline): MDHEN, SYDVKM. CDR3 length: 14 amino acids. The CDR3 here is CASSLFGTARGAFF. The CDR3 nucleotides are TGTGCCAGCAGTTTATTCGGGACTGCGAGGGGCGCTTTCTTT. The full variable domain, completed using reference TRBV28 and TRBJ1-1, is DVKVTQSSRYLVKRTGEKVFLECVQDMDHENMFWYRQDPGLGLRLIYFSYDVKMKEKGDIPEGYSVSREKKERFSLILESASTNQTSMYLCASSLFGTARGAFFGQGTRLTVV.

CDR3 in amino acids: CASSLAEYGYTF. As DNA, the CDR3 is TGTGCCAGCAGCTTAGCCGAGTATGGCTACACCTTC. This chain joins TRBV7-9 and TRBJ1-2, with D hard to call. This CDR3 is 12 amino acids long. V was pared by 0 bases and J by 5 bases, with 4 bases between. From germline, CDR1 is SEHNR and CDR2 FQNEAQ (reference sequence).

The CDR3 DNA sequence: TGCAGCGTTGATCAGCGAAGGGGCTGTATGCCCTACGAGCAGTACTTC. This sequence encodes CSVDQRRGCMPYEQYF. This chain links TRBV29-1 with TRBJ2-7; D might be TRBD1 (5 bases). Trimming took off 3 bases at V and 2 bases at J, with 20 bases between the two ends. Germline V gives CDR1 SQVTM, CDR2 ANQGSEA. This CDR3 has 16 amino acids.

CDR3 loop: CASSQDSSRGAAYEQYF. In DNA form, the CDR3 reads TGCGCCAGCAGCCAAGATTCAAGCAGGGGAGCGGCCTACGAGCAGTACTTC. The chain couples TRBV4-3 to TRBJ2-7; D perhaps matches TRBD1 (6 bases). V lost 0 bases to trimming and J lost 2 bases, with 17 bases between them. Germline V gene data show CDR1 as LGHNA and CDR2 as YSLEER. The length of the CDR3 is 17 residues.

The V call is TRBV7-2, the J call TRBJ2-7; D ambiguous. V lost 3 bases and J lost 6, with 15 bases in between. This CDR3 is built from 14 residues. Germline values: CDR1 SGHTA, CDR2 FQGNSA. CDR3: CASSFVKVVAEQYF. CDR3 coding DNA: TGTGCCAGCAGCTTCGTAAAGGTAGTCGCCGAGCAGTACTTC.

The chain is built from TRBV6-6 and TRBJ1-1; weak D call: TRBD1 (6 bases). CDR3 length equals 12 residues. Germline lookup yields CDR1 MNHNY and CDR2 SVGAGI (reference sequence). V was trimmed by 6 bases and J by 4 bases, leaving 9 bases between them. The CDR3 sequence is CASRYRVTEAFF. Here the CDR3 DNA reads TGTGCCAGCAGGTACAGGGTCACTGAAGCTTTCTTT.

The V and J genes are TRBV6-5 and TRBJ1-4; D uncertain. V lost 6 bases to trimming and J lost 11 bases, with 16 bases between them. Germline V gives CDR1 MNHEY, CDR2 SVGAGI. The CDR3 covers 13 residues. The CDR3 is CASSNLVSDKLFF. In DNA form, the CDR3 reads TGTGCCAGCAGCAACCTAGTCTCTGACAAACTGTTTTTT.

The chain is built from TRBV6-1 and TRBJ1-5, with 9 bases lining up with TRBD1. The CDR3 extends over 14 amino acids. After removal of 7 bases from V and 5 bases from J, the junction contained 6 bases not matched to a gene. CDR1 MNHNS and CDR2 SASEGT come from the germline V gene. Written as DNA, the CDR3 is TGTGCCAGCACTAAACGGACAGGGGATCAGCCCCAGCATTTT. Its protein product is CASTKRTGDQPQHF.

This clone appeared once. The V gene is TRBV9, the J gene TRBJ1-1; D is possibly TRBD1 (5 bases). Trimming removed 3 bases from V and 1 base from J, with 13 bases in between. The CDR3 contains 15 residues. CDR1 is SGDLS and CDR2 is YYNGEE in the germline V gene. The CDR3 loop reads CASSGPSGRNTEAFF. The CDR3 nucleotides read TGTGCCAGCAGCGGCCCCTCAGGGAGGAACACTGAAGCTTTCTTT.

The V call is TRBV11-2, the J call TRBJ2-7; D uncertain. CDR1 and CDR2 (germline): SGHAT, FQNNGV. Trimming removed 5 bases at V and 5 bases at J, with 13 bases between. The CDR3 has 13 residues. This CDR3 reads CASSPPGSDEQYF. The CDR3, as DNA: TGTGCCAGCAGCCCACCGGGTTCGGACGAGCAGTACTTC.

The gene calls are TRBV2 and TRBJ2-7; D remains unclear. V lost 6 bases, J lost 3 bases, and 6 bases lay in between. CDR3 size: 11 residues. Germline loops: CDR1 SNHLY, CDR2 FYNNEI. CDR3 loop: CASSDFYEQYF. The CDR3, as DNA: TGTGCCAGCAGCGATTTCTACGAGCAGTACTTC.

The chain employs TRBV9 and TRBJ2-7; D is possibly TRBD1 (6 bases). In germline, CDR1 is SGDLS, CDR2 YYNGEE. The V and J ends lost 3 bases and 3 bases respectively, with 10 bases between them. The CDR3 totals 13 residues. In DNA, the CDR3 is TGTGCCAGCAGCGGACCACAGGGCTACGAGCAGTACTTC. Protein sequence: CASSGPQGYEQYF. The complete variable domain, with remaining parts taken from reference TRBV9 and TRBJ2-7, reads DSGVTQTPKHLITATGQRVTLRCSPRSGDLSVYWYQQSLDQGLQFLIQYYNGEERAKGNILERFSAQQFPDLHSELNLSSLELGDSALYFCASSGPQGYEQYFGPGTRLTVT.

This chain links TRBV4-3 with TRBJ2-5, with 9 bases lining up with TRBD2. This CDR3 is built from 16 residues. V shed 0 bases and J 7 bases; nucleotides not matched to a gene: 9. Germline V gene lookup returns CDR1 LGHNA and CDR2 YSLEER. The CDR3 loop is CASSQESGGPLGTQYF. The DNA of the CDR3 is TGCGCCAGCAGCCAAGAAAGCGGGGGGCCCCTTGGGACCCAGTACTTC.

This sequence joins TRBV9 and TRBJ2-2; maybe TRBD2 (6 bases). The germline gives CDR1 SGDLS, CDR2 YYNGEE. This CDR3 contains 16 residues. V was trimmed by 5 bases and J by 5 bases, leaving 19 bases between them. The chain's CDR3 is CASRLEGPQRTGELFF. The CDR3 DNA follows: TGTGCCAGCAGGTTGGAGGGACCCCAGAGAACCGGGGAGCTGTTTTTT.

This clone was picked up a small number of times. The chain links TRBV29-1 to TRBJ2-3; D call uncertain. V was clipped by 4 bases and J by 2 bases, with 16 bases between them. This CDR3 has 15 residues. Germline-derived CDR1 and CDR2 are SQVTM and ANQGSEA. The CDR3 DNA reads TGCAGCGTTGCGGCAGGCAACTCCTTCACAGATACGCAGTATTTT. Its protein product is CSVAAGNSFTDTQYF.

The chain is built from TRBV7-9 and TRBJ1-1; maybe TRBD1 (6 bases). The germline CDR1 and CDR2 sequences are SEHNR and FQNEAQ (reference sequence). V lost 6 bases and J 3 bases, leaving 23 bases between the germline ends. This CDR3 has 17 residues. CDR3 protein: CASSYKWTEGMDTEAFF. In DNA, the CDR3 is TGTGCCAGCAGTTATAAGTGGACAGAGGGTATGGACACTGAAGCTTTCTTT.

The genes are TRBV6-6 and TRBJ1-5, with D possibly matching TRBD1 (6 bases). The CDR3 contains 15 residues. CDR1 and CDR2 (germline): MNHNY, SVGAGI (reference sequence). V shed 2 bases and J shed 2 bases, with 10 bases lying between them. The CDR3 DNA is TGTGCCAGCAGTTACGGGGGCGGGGGCAATCAGCCCCAGCATTTT. Protein: CASSYGGGGNQPQHF.

The gene calls are TRBV5-1 and TRBJ1-4; D gene unclear. Germline V CDR1 and CDR2: SGHRS, YFSETQ. The CDR3 is made up of 14 amino acids. V was pared by 1 base and J by 5 bases, with 9 bases between. The CDR3: CASSLISSNEKLFF. The CDR3 DNA sequence: TGCGCCAGCAGCTTGATCTCCTCAAATGAAAAACTGTTTTTT.

On this clone itself: The germline gene is not matched at one end of the junction; a read error may be the cause. CDR3 region: CASSWGRDQVGF. The CDR3 DNA reads as TGTGCCAGCAGTTGGGGCAGGGACCAAGTGGGTTTC. The rearrangement uses TRBV28 and TRBJ2-7; D may match TRBD1 or TRBD2 (5 bases each). Germline CDR1 reads MDHEN; CDR2 reads SYDVKM. CDR3 length: 12 amino acids.

In its sample, this clone was seen a few times. The rearrangement uses TRBV4-3 and TRBJ2-7, with a possible D match to TRBD1 (6 bases). Germline CDR1 is LGHNA and CDR2 is YSLEER. The V gene lost 3 bases and the J gene lost 1 base, with 19 bases spanning the gap. The CDR3 has 17 amino acids. The CDR3 sequence: CASSHRITGYDSYEQYF. CDR3 sequence (DNA): TGCGCCAGCAGCCATCGCATCACAGGGTATGATTCCTACGAGCAGTACTTC.

CDR3 DNA sequence: TGTGCCAGTAGTCCCCCCCTCGGACAGGGAACCGGGGCCAACGTCCTGACTTTC. Its protein is CASSPPLGQGTGANVLTF. V and J are TRBV19 and TRBJ2-6; TRBD1 agrees at 8 bases. CDR3 length: 18 amino acids. The J segment lost 4 bases and the V segment lost 5 bases, leaving 13 bases of the junction unmatched. Germline V gene data show CDR1 as LNHDA and CDR2 as SQIVND (reference sequence).

The chain carries TRBV7-2 and TRBJ2-3; the match to TRBD2 covers 9 bases. The CDR3 extends over 15 amino acids. J was trimmed by 4 bases and V by 5 bases; bases with no gene match: 7. The germline CDR1 and CDR2 sequences are SGHTA and FQGNSA. Here the CDR3 DNA reads TGTGCCAGCAGCCCACCGGGACTAGCTGCAGATACGCAGTATTTT. Translating gives CASSPPGLAADTQYF.

The chain links TRBV7-8 to TRBJ2-7; no clear D. The germline V and J ends were trimmed by 3 bases and 7 bases, with 10 bases remaining between them. The CDR3 covers 12 residues. CDR1 is SGHVS, CDR2 FQNEAQ, per germline. This CDR3 reads CASSFSGWEQYF. The CDR3 nucleotides read TGTGCCAGCAGCTTTTCTGGGTGGGAGCAGTACTTC.

This CDR3 reads CASSEHRGMTQYF. The CDR3 DNA is TGTGCCAGCAGTGAACACAGAGGGATGACGCAGTATTTT. V is TRBV6-1 and J is TRBJ2-3, with D perhaps matching TRBD2 (5 bases). Germline V gene sequence: CDR1 MNHNS, CDR2 SASEGT. The CDR3 has 13 residues. Trimming shortened V by 2 bases and J by 9 bases, and 12 bases separated the two germline ends.

This chain joins TRBV27 and TRBJ1-5; a weak D match, TRBD1 (5 bases). Germline V gene sequence: CDR1 MNHEY, CDR2 SMNVEV (reference sequence). The V gene lost 8 bases and the J gene lost 9 bases, with 11 bases spanning the gap. The CDR3 is 11 residues long. The CDR3 DNA reads TGTGCCAGCCGGGGGATAGGGCCCCAGCATTTT. Encoded protein: CASRGIGPQHF.

The chain links TRBV28 to TRBJ2-7; D is perhaps TRBD1 (5 bases). CDR3 length equals 14 residues. Germline V gives CDR1 MDHEN, CDR2 SYDVKM. Trimming left V 6 bases short and J 4 bases short, with 16 bases between. CDR3 coding DNA: TGTGCCAGCAGCCTTAATCTGGGGCTATACGAGCAGTACTTC. It translates to CASSLNLGLYEQYF.

CDR3 amino acids: CASSPLDRNNEQFF. In DNA form, the CDR3 reads TGTGCCAGCTCACCCTTAGACAGAAACAATGAGCAGTTCTTC. The V and J genes are TRBV18 and TRBJ2-1, with a tentative D call TRBD1 (5 bases). CDR1 and CDR2 from the germline V gene are KGHSH and LQKENI. The CDR3 runs to 14 residues. The V gene lost 3 bases and the J gene lost 5 bases, with 11 bases spanning the gap.

The V gene is TRBV10-2, the J gene TRBJ2-1; D might be TRBD1 (5 bases). Between the trimmed V and J ends, which lost 2 bases and 6 bases, there was a span of 11 bases. The V gene's germline CDR1 is WSHSY and CDR2 SAAADI. The CDR3 loop spans 14 amino acids. CDR3 region: CASSEIAGRNEQFF. Written as DNA, the CDR3 is TGCGCCAGCAGTGAGATTGCAGGGCGCAATGAGCAGTTCTTC.